This T cell receptor (beta chain) was identified during a study of blood T cell repertoires in COVID-19. As for the study in general: Material from acute and convalescent COVID-19 was sourced from the United States, Italy and Spain. T cells, B-cell-depleted T cells, or PBMCs supplied cDNA or gDNA.

Participants, about 18 to 100 years old, spanned about two dozen US areas. Participants had their cohort set by participant-reported clinical history. Assay used: immunoSEQ multiplex PCR; TCRdb lists only in-frame clones, some missing. The table includes around 200,000 clones, 86% detected once. The CDR3 consists of 14 residues. The germline CDR1 and CDR2 sequences are MNHEY and SVGAGI. V was pared by 5 bases and J by 6 bases, with 14 bases between. The sequencing sample was made of PBMCs or T cells enriched from blood (not recorded which). This chain joins TRBV6-5 and TRBJ2-1; D unclear. The TCR sequence derives from a man aged 40-55 years with acute COVID-19. CDR3 sequence: CASSTSSDSNEQFF. CDR3 nucleotide sequence: TGTGCCAGCAGTACATCCTCAGATTCCAATGAGCAGTTCTTC.